One sample yielded the 10 T cell receptor beta chains listed below, sequenced in a study of T-cell memory formation after mild COVID-19. TCRdb reprocessed the 5' RACE reads with MiXCR, giving one entry per CDR3 protein. Among 350,000 to 500,000 distinct CDR3 sequences listed, 15% to 20% were seen once. The sequenced sample was PBMCs or a T cell subset sorted from them (not recorded which). The receptors shown here come from a man younger than 35 who had mild COVID-19 (a few samples of this study predate the infection). Cell type and time point are not known.

The genes are TRBV5-1 and TRBJ2-5; tentatively, D is TRBD2 (5 bases). V lost 1 base and J lost 2, with 9 bases in between. The CDR3 is 14 amino acids. Germline CDR1 is SGHRS and CDR2 is YFSETQ. CDR3: CASSLIRGQETQYF. Written as DNA, the CDR3 is TGCGCCAGCAGCTTGATTAGAGGGCAAGAGACCCAGTACTTC.

The rearrangement uses TRBV12-3 or TRBV12-4 and TRBJ2-1; tentatively, D is TRBD1 (6 bases). CDR3 length: 17 residues. The V and J ends lost 3 bases and 0 bases respectively, with 15 bases between them. The CDR3 sequence is CASSFVWTASSYNEQFF. CDR3 sequence (DNA): TGTGCCAGCAGTTTCGTTTGGACAGCGAGCTCCTACAATGAGCAGTTCTTC.

This clonotype was seen only a few times. V usage is TRBV20-1 and J usage is TRBJ2-7, with 11 nucleotides matching TRBD2. CDR1 DFQATT and CDR2 SNEGSKA come from the germline V gene (reference sequence). The CDR3 consists of 13 residues. V lost 3 bases and J lost 5; bases outside the gene matches: 3. The CDR3, as DNA: TGCAGTGCTAGTAGCGGGGGGGTGCACGAGCAGTACTTC. Translation: CSASSGGVHEQYF.

There are a few counts of this clonotype. The chain has TRBV12-3 or TRBV12-4 and TRBJ1-1; D is unresolved. There are 14 residues in the CDR3. V was clipped by 3 bases and J by 0 bases, with 8 bases between them. The CDR3 protein is CASSFRHLNTEAFF. CDR3 coding DNA: TGTGCCAGCAGTTTTCGACACTTGAACACTGAAGCTTTCTTT.

This clonotype appeared a few times. The CDR3 nucleotides are TGTGCCAGCACCTACTCAGGGGGGGCCGGGAATGAGCAGTTCTTC. The encoded protein is CASTYSGGAGNEQFF. This chain joins TRBV6-5 and TRBJ2-1; D may match TRBD1 or TRBD2 (7 bases each). V was clipped by 7 bases and J by 7 bases, with 20 bases between them. The CDR3 spans 15 residues. Germline loops: CDR1 MNHEY, CDR2 SVGAGI.

The table lists this clonotype with many counts. The rearrangement links TRBV7-2 to TRBJ2-1; D may be TRBD1 (5 bases). The CDR3 is made up of 20 amino acids. V lost 4 bases and J lost 1, with 26 bases in between. Per the germline V gene, CDR1 is SGHTA and CDR2 is FQGNSA. The CDR3 region is CASSSTVTAGRSASYNEQFF. CDR3 sequence (DNA): TGTGCCAGCAGCTCCACTGTTACGGCAGGGCGTAGTGCGTCCTACAATGAGCAGTTCTTC.

The rearrangement joins TRBV6-5 to TRBJ2-7; maybe TRBD2 (5 bases). Deletions cut 4 bases from V and 4 bases from J, with 14 bases between. Per germline, CDR1 MNHEY and CDR2 SVGAGI. The CDR3 has 14 amino acids. The CDR3 spells CASSLGLPGYEQYF. Written as DNA, the CDR3 is TGTGCCAGCAGTTTGGGCCTCCCGGGGTACGAGCAGTACTTC.

V usage is TRBV29-1 and J usage is TRBJ2-7, with no clear D. V was pared by 2 bases and J by 2 bases, with 10 bases between. Germline V gene data show CDR1 as SQVTM and CDR2 as ANQGSEA. This CDR3 is 13 amino acids long. The CDR3 loop reads CSVESGTAYEQYF. As DNA, the CDR3 is TGCAGCGTTGAAAGTGGCACAGCCTACGAGCAGTACTTC.

The J gene is TRBJ2-7, the V gene TRBV18; 7 bases map to TRBD2. With 3 bases clipped from V and 3 bases from J, the junction kept 8 bases outside the gene matches. The length of the CDR3 is 15 residues. Germline V CDR1 and CDR2: KGHSH, LQKENI. The CDR3 sequence: CASSPSGGRHYEQYF. As DNA, the CDR3 is TGTGCCAGCTCACCTTCGGGGGGAAGGCACTACGAGCAGTACTTC.

In its sample, this clonotype was seen a few times. This CDR3 is CASSGLINYGYTF. As DNA, the CDR3 is TGTGCCAGCAGTGGACTGATTAACTATGGCTACACCTTC. The genes are TRBV6-1 and TRBJ1-2; no clear D. With 4 bases removed from V and 1 base from J, the gap between germline ends came to 7 bases. Germline V gene data show CDR1 as MNHNS and CDR2 as SASEGT. The length of the CDR3 is 13 residues.